These T cell receptor beta chains were read from a single sample in a study of beta chain features in type 1 diabetes. Clones were sequenced by immunoSEQ multiplex PCR, and TCRdb holds only the in-frame ones, with some missing. The table lists hundreds of thousands of clones, approximately 15% of them singletons. Input material: naive CD4+ T cells from blood. These TCRs come from a man between 18 and 35 years old with type 1 diabetes. CDR3s include the opening cysteine and the closing phenylalanine or tryptophan. Fields, in order: D gene, clone size, J gene, V gene, CDR3 protein, CDR3 DNA. The D gene is left open where the match is weak. The size entry is marked missing in some rows and otherwise reads once, few, many or a size class.

- | few | TRBJ2-5 | TRBV29-1 | CSVEAPRGETQYF | TGCAGCGTCGAGGCCCCCAGAGGGGAGACCCAGTACTTC
- | few | TRBJ2-1 | TRBV7-2 | CASSLPFNEQFF | TGTGCCAGCAGCTTACCTTTCAATGAGCAGTTCTTC
- | - | TRBJ2-1 | TRBV5-1 | CASLSRGNEQFF | TGCGCCAGCCTTAGCCGGGGAAATGAGCAGTTCTTC
- | - | TRBJ2-7 | TRBV9 | CASSTRGAGPYEQYF | TGTGCCAGCAGCACCCGGGGAGCGGGCCCCTACGAGCAGTACTTC
- | - | TRBJ2-5 | TRBV5-1 | CASSLEPVQETQYF | TGCGCCAGCAGCTTGGAGCCGGTGCAAGAGACCCAGTACTTC
- | few | TRBJ1-3 | TRBV9 | CASSDTVSGNTIYF | TGTGCCAGCAGCGATACAGTATCGGGAAACACCATATATTTT
TRBD1 | few | TRBJ2-7 | TRBV29-1 | CSVAQGIDEQYF | TGCAGCGTTGCACAGGGGATCGACGAGCAGTACTTC
TRBD2 | - | TRBJ2-2 | TRBV2 | CASSLSGKDTGELFF | TGTGCCAGCAGCCTTAGCGGGAAGGACACCGGGGAGCTGTTTTTT
- | - | TRBJ2-7 | TRBV28 | CASGRGHEQYF | TGTGCCAGCGGGCGGGGCCACGAGCAGTACTTC
TRBD1 | few | TRBJ2-1 | TRBV5-1 | CASSIGTGDNEQFF | TGCGCCAGCTCCATCGGGACAGGGGACAATGAGCAGTTCTTC
- | - | TRBJ1-5 | TRBV4-1 | CASSQDENGQPQHF | TGCGCCAGCAGCCAAGATGAGAACGGGCAGCCCCAGCATTTT
- | few | TRBJ2-7 | TRBV2 | CASRMEGATKQYF | TGTGCCAGCAGGATGGAGGGGGCTACGAAGCAGTACTTC
TRBD1 | - | TRBJ1-5 | TRBV27 | CASRGTGGTQPQHF | TGTGCCAGCAGAGGGACAGGGGGCACTCAGCCCCAGCATTTT
TRBD1 | few | TRBJ2-5 | TRBV18 | CASSPRQGSETQYF | TGTGCCAGCTCACCACGACAGGGGTCCGAGACCCAGTACTTC
- | few | TRBJ2-7 | TRBV28 | CASSPPNLYEQYF | TGTGCCAGCAGCCCTCCCAACCTATACGAGCAGTACTTC
- | - | TRBJ1-6 | TRBV30 | CAWSVLPNSPLHF | TGTGCCTGGAGTGTACTTCCCAATTCACCCCTCCACTTT
TRBD1 | few | TRBJ1-3 | TRBV9 | CASSAGQGGGNTIYF | TGTGCCAGCAGCGCCGGACAGGGGGGCGGAAACACCATATATTTT
- | few | TRBJ2-7 | TRBV30 | CAWTVGGTYEQYF | TGTGCCTGGACTGTCGGGGGAACCTACGAGCAGTACTTC
TRBD1 | few | TRBJ2-7 | TRBV30 | CAWSQPGQGASYEQYF | TGTGCCTGGAGTCAACCAGGACAGGGCGCCTCCTACGAGCAGTACTTC
- | few | TRBJ1-4 | TRBV4-3 | CASSQDFPSGEKLFF | TGCGCCAGCAGCCAAGACTTCCCTTCGGGTGAAAAACTGTTTTTT
- | once | TRBJ2-2 | TRBV2 | CASQRFRTGELFF | TGTGCCAGCCAGCGATTCCGCACCGGGGAGCTGTTTTTT
- | - | TRBJ2-7 | TRBV5-4 | CASSLGGGATYEQYF | TGTGCCAGCAGCTTGGGGGGCGGGGCAACCTACGAGCAGTACTTC
- | few | TRBJ2-2 | TRBV5-1 | CASSGGTANTGELFF | TGCGCCAGCAGCGGCGGGACAGCAAACACCGGGGAGCTGTTTTTT
TRBD1 | - | TRBJ1-2 | TRBV10-2 | CASSDQGQGSYGYTF | TGCGCCAGCAGTGACCAAGGACAGGGGAGCTATGGCTACACCTTC
TRBD1 | few | TRBJ2-7 | TRBV4-1 | CASSQEDRGRYEQYF | TGCGCCAGCAGCCAAGAGGACAGGGGTAGGTACGAGCAGTACTTC
TRBD2 | - | TRBJ2-7 | TRBV6-5 | CASSYSKGRGGYEQYF | TGTGCCAGCAGTTACTCGAAGGGCCGCGGGGGCTACGAGCAGTACTTC
- | - | TRBJ1-5 | TRBV28 | CASSLARVGNQPQHF | TGTGCCAGCAGTTTAGCCAGGGTAGGCAATCAGCCCCAGCATTTT
- | few | TRBJ2-4 | TRBV7-9 | CASSLGQGLAKNIQYF | TGTGCCAGCAGCTTAGGCCAGGGGTTAGCCAAAAACATTCAGTACTTC
- | few | TRBJ2-7 | TRBV2 | CASSSTYEQYF | TGTGCCAGCAGTTCAACTTACGAGCAGTACTTC
- | - | TRBJ2-2 | TRBV28 | CASRAPGVGELFF | TGTGCCAGCAGAGCCCCGGGAGTCGGGGAGCTGTTTTTT
- | - | TRBJ2-1 | TRBV28 | CATRGVGNEQFF | TGTGCCACTAGGGGTGTGGGCAATGAGCAGTTCTTC
- | few | TRBJ2-2 | TRBV30 | CAWSVEYRELFF | TGTGCCTGGAGTGTAGAGTATCGGGAGCTGTTTTTT
TRBD2 | - | TRBJ2-7 | TRBV29-1 | CSVDPSGGYEQYF | TGCAGCGTTGATCCTAGCGGGGGCTACGAGCAGTACTTC
- | few | TRBJ2-2 | TRBV5-1 | CASSLAPGKAGELFF | TGCGCCAGCAGCTTGGCCCCAGGGAAGGCCGGGGAGCTGTTTTTT
- | few | TRBJ1-1 | TRBV28 | CASRPRQHVAEAFF | TGTGCCAGCAGACCCCGACAGCACGTGGCTGAAGCTTTCTTT
- | - | TRBJ2-2 | TRBV30 | CAWRANAGELFF | TGTGCCTGGAGAGCTAACGCCGGGGAGCTGTTTTTT
- | few | TRBJ2-2 | TRBV5-4 | CASSSQGTGELFF | TGTGCCAGCAGCTCCCAGGGGACCGGGGAGCTGTTTTTT
- | - | TRBJ2-7 | TRBV21-1 | CASSKGPQSSYEQYF | TGTGCCAGCAGCAAAGGCCCACAGAGCTCCTACGAGCAGTACTTC
TRBD1 | - | TRBJ1-5 | TRBV30 | CAWSAVDRGYQPQHF | TGTGCCTGGAGTGCAGTTGACAGGGGCTATCAGCCCCAGCATTTT
TRBD1 | few | TRBJ1-4 | TRBV18 | CASSPTGQGVEKLFF | TGTGCCAGCTCACCTACTGGACAGGGTGTCGAAAAACTGTTTTTT
- | - | TRBJ2-3 | TRBV19 | CASLGGVRDDTQYF | TGTGCCAGTCTAGGCGGGGTACGCGATGATACGCAGTATTTT
- | few | TRBJ2-2 | TRBV28 | CASSFSGWAKNTGELFF | TGTGCCAGCAGTTTCTCAGGGTGGGCCAAAAACACCGGGGAGCTGTTTTTT